Below, one TCR beta chain is given with its context. As yet, its antigen is unknown. Germline V lookup: CDR1 SGHTA, CDR2 FQGTGA. The V segment lost 6 bases and the J segment 2 bases; nucleotides outside the gene matches: 10. The CDR3 is 15 residues long. The source of the sample is a study of T cells in Graves' hyperthyroidism and ophthalmopathy. Absent ophthalmopathy progression within 18 months defined stable Graves' hyperthyroidism. Exclusion followed for patients with uncontrolled infection, other autoimmune disease, pregnancy or lactation. Every diagnosis used clinical symptoms, serum thyroxine and TRAb, thyroid ultrasound and orbital computed tomography. Regarding the study as a whole: A 13 V-J model separated ophthalmopathy from stable hyperthyroidism.

The source material, RNA transcripts, was used to amplify TCR beta CDR3 regions. The primer set for the first-round RT-PCR of the TCR CDR3 was HTBI. MiXCR was run by TCRdb on the multiplex PCR reads, yielding one entry per CDR3 protein. Of 560,000 or so distinct CDR3 sequences listed, roughly 50% are singletons. Source material: peripheral blood or thyroid tissue (not recorded which). This sequence was found in a woman younger than 30 with Graves' hyperthyroidism. The V gene is TRBV7-3, the J gene TRBJ2-7, with 7 bases aligning to TRBD1. CDR3 amino acids: CASRLSTGITYEQYF. The CDR3, as DNA: TGTGCCAGCAGGCTTTCGACAGGGATAACCTACGAGCAGTACTTC.